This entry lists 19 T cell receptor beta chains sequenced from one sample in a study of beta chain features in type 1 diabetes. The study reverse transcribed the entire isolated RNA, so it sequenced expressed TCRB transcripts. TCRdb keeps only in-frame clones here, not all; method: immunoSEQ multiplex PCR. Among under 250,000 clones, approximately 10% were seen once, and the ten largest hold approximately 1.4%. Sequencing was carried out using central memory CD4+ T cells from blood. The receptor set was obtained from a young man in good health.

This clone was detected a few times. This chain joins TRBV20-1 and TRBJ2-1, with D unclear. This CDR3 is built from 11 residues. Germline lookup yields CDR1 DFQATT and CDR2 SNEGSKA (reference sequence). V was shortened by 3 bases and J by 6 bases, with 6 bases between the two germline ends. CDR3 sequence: CSASGTNEQFF. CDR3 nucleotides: TGCAGTGCTAGCGGCACCAATGAGCAGTTCTTC.

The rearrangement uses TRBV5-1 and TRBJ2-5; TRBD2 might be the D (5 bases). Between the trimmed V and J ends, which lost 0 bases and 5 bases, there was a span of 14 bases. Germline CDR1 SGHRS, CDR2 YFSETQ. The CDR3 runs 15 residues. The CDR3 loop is CASSLAGQRRETQYF. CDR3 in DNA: TGCGCCAGCAGCTTGGCCGGGCAGAGGAGGGAGACCCAGTACTTC.

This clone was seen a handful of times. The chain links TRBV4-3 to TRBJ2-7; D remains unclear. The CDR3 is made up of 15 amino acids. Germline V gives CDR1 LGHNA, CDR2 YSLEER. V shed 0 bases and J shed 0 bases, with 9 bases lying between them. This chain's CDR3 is CASSQDVRVSYEQYF. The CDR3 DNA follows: TGCGCCAGCAGCCAAGATGTTCGGGTCTCCTACGAGCAGTACTTC.

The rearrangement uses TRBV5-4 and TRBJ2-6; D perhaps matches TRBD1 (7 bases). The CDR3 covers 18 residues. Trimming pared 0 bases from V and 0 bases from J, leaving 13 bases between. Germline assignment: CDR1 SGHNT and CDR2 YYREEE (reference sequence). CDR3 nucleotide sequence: TGTGCCAGCAGCTTGGGCGGGACAGCAGGCTCTGGGGCCAACGTCCTGACTTTC. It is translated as CASSLGGTAGSGANVLTF.

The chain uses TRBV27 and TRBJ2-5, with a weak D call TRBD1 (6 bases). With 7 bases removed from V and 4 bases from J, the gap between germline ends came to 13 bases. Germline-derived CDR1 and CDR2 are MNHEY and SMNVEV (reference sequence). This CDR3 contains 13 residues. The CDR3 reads CASTGWGRETQYF. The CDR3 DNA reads TGTGCCAGCACCGGCTGGGGGCGAGAGACCCAGTACTTC.

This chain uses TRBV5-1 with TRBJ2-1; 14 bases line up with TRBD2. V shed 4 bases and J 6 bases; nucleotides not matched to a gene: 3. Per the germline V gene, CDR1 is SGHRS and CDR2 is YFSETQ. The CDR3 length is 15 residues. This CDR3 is CASSAGLAGVNEQFF. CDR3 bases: TGCGCCAGCAGCGCGGGACTAGCGGGAGTCAATGAGCAGTTCTTC.

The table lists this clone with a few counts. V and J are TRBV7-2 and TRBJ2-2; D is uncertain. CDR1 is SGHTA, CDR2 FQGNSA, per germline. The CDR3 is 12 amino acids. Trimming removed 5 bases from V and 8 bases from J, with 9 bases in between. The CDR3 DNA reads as TGTGCCAGCAGCCCCTTAGAAGGGGAGCTGTTTTTT. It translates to CASSPLEGELFF.

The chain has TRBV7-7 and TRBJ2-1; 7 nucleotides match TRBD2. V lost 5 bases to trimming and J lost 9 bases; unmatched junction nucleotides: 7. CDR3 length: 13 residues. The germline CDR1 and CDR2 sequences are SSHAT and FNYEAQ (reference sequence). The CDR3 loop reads CASSPTRLAEQFF. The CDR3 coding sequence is TGTGCCAGCAGCCCAACGAGACTAGCTGAGCAGTTCTTC.

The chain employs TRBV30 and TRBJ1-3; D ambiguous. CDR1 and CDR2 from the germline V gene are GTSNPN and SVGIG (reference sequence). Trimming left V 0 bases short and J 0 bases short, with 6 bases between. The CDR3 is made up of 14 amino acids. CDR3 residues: CAWSVVVSGNTIYF. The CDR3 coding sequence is TGTGCCTGGAGTGTGGTTGTCTCTGGAAACACCATATATTTT. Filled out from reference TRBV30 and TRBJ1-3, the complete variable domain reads SQTIHQWPATLVQPVGSPLSLECTVEGTSNPNLYWYRQAAGRGLQLLFYSVGIGQISSEVPQNLSASRPQDRQFILSSKKLLLSDSGFYLCAWSVVVSGNTIYFGEGSWLTVV.

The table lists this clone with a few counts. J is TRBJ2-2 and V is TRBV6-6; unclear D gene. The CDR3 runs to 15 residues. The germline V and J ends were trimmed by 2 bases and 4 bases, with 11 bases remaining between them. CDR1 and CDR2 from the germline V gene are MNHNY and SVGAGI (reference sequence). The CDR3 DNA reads TGTGCCAGCAGTTACGGGTCACTCACCACCGGGGAGCTGTTTTTT. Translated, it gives CASSYGSLTTGELFF.

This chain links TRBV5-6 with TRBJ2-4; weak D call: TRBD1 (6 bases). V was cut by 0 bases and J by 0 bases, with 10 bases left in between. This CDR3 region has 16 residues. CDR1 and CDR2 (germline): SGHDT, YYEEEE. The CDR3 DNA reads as TGTGCCAGCAGCTTGGACAGGGTGAGAGCCAAAAACATTCAGTACTTC. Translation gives CASSLDRVRAKNIQYF. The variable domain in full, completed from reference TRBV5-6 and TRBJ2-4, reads DAGVTQSPTHLIKTRGQQVTLRCSPKSGHDTVSWYQQALGQGPQFIFQYYEEEERQRGNFPDRFSGHQFPNYSSELNVNALLLGDSALYLCASSLDRVRAKNIQYFGAGTRLSVL.

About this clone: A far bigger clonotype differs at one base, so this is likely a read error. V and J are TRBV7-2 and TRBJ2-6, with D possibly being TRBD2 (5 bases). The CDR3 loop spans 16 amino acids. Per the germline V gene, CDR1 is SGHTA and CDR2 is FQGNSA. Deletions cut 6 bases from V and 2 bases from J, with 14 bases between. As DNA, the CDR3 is TGTGCCAGCAGACTTACCGGAGGTGCTGGGGCCAACGTCCTGACTTTC. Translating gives CASRLTGGAGANVLTF.

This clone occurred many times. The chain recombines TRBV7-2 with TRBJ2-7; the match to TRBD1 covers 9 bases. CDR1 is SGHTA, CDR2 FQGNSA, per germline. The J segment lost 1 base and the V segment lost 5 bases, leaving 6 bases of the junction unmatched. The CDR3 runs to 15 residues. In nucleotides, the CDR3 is TGTGCCAGCAGCAAAGGGACAGGGCGATCCTACGAGCAGTACTTC. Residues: CASSKGTGRSYEQYF.

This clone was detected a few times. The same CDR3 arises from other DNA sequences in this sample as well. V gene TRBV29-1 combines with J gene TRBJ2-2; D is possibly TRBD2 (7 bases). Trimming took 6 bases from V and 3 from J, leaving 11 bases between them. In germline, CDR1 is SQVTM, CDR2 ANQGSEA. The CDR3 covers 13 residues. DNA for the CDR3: TGCAGCGTGGGGCGGGGGCACACCGGGGAGCTGTTTTTT. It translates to CSVGRGHTGELFF.

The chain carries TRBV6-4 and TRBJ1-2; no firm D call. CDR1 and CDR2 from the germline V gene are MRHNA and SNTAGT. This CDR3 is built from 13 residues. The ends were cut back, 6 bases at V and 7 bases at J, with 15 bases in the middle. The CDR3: CASSQERYSGYTF. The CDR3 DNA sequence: TGTGCCAGCAGCCAGGAACGCTATTCTGGCTACACCTTC.

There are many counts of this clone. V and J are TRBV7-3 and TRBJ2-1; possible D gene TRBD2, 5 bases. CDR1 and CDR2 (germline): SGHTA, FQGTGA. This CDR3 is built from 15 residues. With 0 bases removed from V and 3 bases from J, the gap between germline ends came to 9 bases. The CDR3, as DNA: TGTGCCAGCAGCTTAACGAGGGCAGTCTACAATGAGCAGTTCTTC. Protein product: CASSLTRAVYNEQFF.

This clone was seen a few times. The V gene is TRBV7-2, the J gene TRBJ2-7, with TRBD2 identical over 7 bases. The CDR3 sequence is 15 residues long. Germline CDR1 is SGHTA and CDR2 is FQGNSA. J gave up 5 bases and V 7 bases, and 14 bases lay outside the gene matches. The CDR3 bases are TGTGCCAGCACCCGGCTGCCGGGAGGATATGACGAGCAGTACTTC. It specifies CASTRLPGGYDEQYF.

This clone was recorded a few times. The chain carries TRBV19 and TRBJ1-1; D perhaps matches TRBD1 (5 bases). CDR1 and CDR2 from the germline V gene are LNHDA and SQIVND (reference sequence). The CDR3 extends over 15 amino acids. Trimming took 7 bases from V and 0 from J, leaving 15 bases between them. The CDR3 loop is CASKPTGVVNTEAFF. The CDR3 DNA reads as TGTGCCAGTAAACCCACGGGGGTCGTGAACACTGAAGCTTTCTTT.

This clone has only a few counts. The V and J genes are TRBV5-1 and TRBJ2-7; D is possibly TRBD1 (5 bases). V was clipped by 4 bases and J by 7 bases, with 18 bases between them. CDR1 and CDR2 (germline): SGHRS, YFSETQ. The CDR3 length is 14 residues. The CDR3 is CASSPGHTPHEQYF. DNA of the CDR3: TGCGCCAGCAGCCCAGGACATACCCCGCATGAGCAGTACTTC.